These T cell receptor beta chains were read from a single sample in a study of blood T cell repertoires in COVID-19. Measured with immunoSEQ multiplex PCR; TCRdb has only the in-frame clones, and not every one. Altogether around 370,000 clones are present, roughly 89% being singletons, with the ten largest covering around 3.3%. The source material was peripheral blood. The receptors derive from a woman between 18 and 29 years old who had recovered from COVID-19. The CDR3 runs from the conserved cysteine through the conserved F or W. Each record gives: clone size, J gene, V gene, D gene, CDR3 DNA, CDR3 protein. A D gene is named only where the DNA matches it firmly. Where a row states a size, it is once, few, many or the class of an expanded clone; other rows omit it.

size: -
J: TRBJ2-5
V: TRBV6-2/TRBV6-3
D: TRBD2
DNA: TGTGCCAGCAGCCCCCTCGGGCGGGAGACAAAGACCCAGTACTTC
CDR3: CASSPLGRETKTQYF

size: -
J: TRBJ1-1
V: TRBV7-2
D: TRBD1
DNA: TGTGCCAGCAGCCGACAGGGAACGACTGAAGCTTTCTTT
CDR3: CASSRQGTTEAFF

size: -
J: TRBJ1-2
V: TRBV4-1
D: -
DNA: TGCGCCAGCAGCCCTAGCGGGGGGGGACCCTATGGCTACACCTTC
CDR3: CASSPSGGGPYGYTF

size: -
J: TRBJ1-1
V: TRBV6-2/TRBV6-3
D: TRBD1
DNA: TGTGCCAGCAGTTATGACGAGGGGGCCACTGAAGCTTTCTTT
CDR3: CASSYDEGATEAFF

size: -
J: TRBJ1-1
V: TRBV30
D: -
DNA: TGTGCCTGGAGTGTAAGCGGTCCCCGCGCTTTCTTT
CDR3: CAWSVSGPRAFF

size: -
J: TRBJ2-3
V: TRBV6-2/TRBV6-3
D: -
DNA: TGTGCCAGCAGTTTGGGGTGGGGCGGGGCGCCAACAGATACGCAGTATTTT
CDR3: CASSLGWGGAPTDTQYF

size: -
J: TRBJ1-1
V: TRBV19
D: -
DNA: TGTGCCAGTACCATAAGACCAGGGCGGAACACTGAAGCTTTCTTT
CDR3: CASTIRPGRNTEAFF

size: once
J: TRBJ2-1
V: TRBV7-8
D: -
DNA: TGTGCCAGCAGATACGGCCTAGCCGGGGGTGAGCAGTTCTTC
CDR3: CASRYGLAGGEQFF

size: -
J: TRBJ2-5
V: TRBV5-1
D: TRBD1
DNA: TGCGCCAGCGGCCGACAGGGGGGGTACCAAGAGACCCAGTACTTC
CDR3: CASGRQGGYQETQYF

size: once
J: TRBJ2-2
V: TRBV7-8
D: TRBD1
DNA: TGTGCCAGCAGCTTAATCCAGGGGGCCACCGGGGAGCTGTTTTTT
CDR3: CASSLIQGATGELFF

size: -
J: TRBJ1-2
V: TRBV11-3
D: -
DNA: TGTGCCAGCAGCCCGTCGGGGGTTGGGGCGACCTTTTATGGCTACACCTTC
CDR3: CASSPSGVGATFYGYTF

size: -
J: TRBJ1-4
V: TRBV19
D: -
DNA: TGTGCCAGTACCCGCTCGACCCAAGGGGTAGAAAAACTGTTTTTT
CDR3: CASTRSTQGVEKLFF

size: -
J: TRBJ2-3
V: TRBV6-2/TRBV6-3
D: TRBD2
DNA: TGTGCCAGCAGTTCCATGACTAGCGGGAGGGCCCGGGATACGCAGTATTTT
CDR3: CASSSMTSGRARDTQYF

size: -
J: TRBJ2-3
V: TRBV6-1
D: TRBD2
DNA: TGTGCCAGCAGTGAAGCCCATCCCGGGACTAGCGGGGGTAGCACAGATACGCAGTATTTT
CDR3: CASSEAHPGTSGGSTDTQYF

size: -
J: TRBJ2-1
V: TRBV4-1
D: TRBD2
DNA: TGCGCCAGCAGCCGAGGAGACCTAGCGGGGAGTAGGAGCTCCTACAATGAGCAGTTCTTC
CDR3: CASSRGDLAGSRSSYNEQFF

size: -
J: TRBJ2-1
V: TRBV18
D: TRBD2
DNA: TGTGCCAGCTCACCAGGTATTAGCGGGAGAAGGTGGGGTGAGCAGTTCTTC
CDR3: CASSPGISGRRWGEQFF

size: -
J: TRBJ2-3
V: TRBV7-9
D: TRBD2
DNA: TGTGCCAGCAGCCCGAGACTAGCGGGAGGCACAGATACGCAGTATTTT
CDR3: CASSPRLAGGTDTQYF

size: -
J: TRBJ1-1
V: TRBV2
D: -
DNA: TGTGCCAGCAGTGAAGGGTCCAGTTGGGGCATGAACACTGAAGCTTTCTTT
CDR3: CASSEGSSWGMNTEAFF

size: -
J: TRBJ1-2
V: TRBV7-9
D: -
DNA: TGTGCCAGCAGCCCCCAGCAGGCTGTCTACACCTTC
CDR3: CASSPQQAVYTF

size: -
J: TRBJ2-3
V: TRBV3-1/TRBV3-2
D: -
DNA: TGTGCCAGCAGCCCCGGGGAAGGGCCAGATACGCAGTATTTT
CDR3: CASSPGEGPDTQYF

size: -
J: TRBJ2-1
V: TRBV4-3
D: -
DNA: TGCGCCAGCAGCCAAGAAGGTCAGGGGTCTTACAATGAGCAGTTCTTC
CDR3: CASSQEGQGSYNEQFF

size: -
J: TRBJ2-5
V: TRBV5-1
D: -
DNA: TGCGCCAGCAGCTTGTTTATCGGTGCGGGTGGGGAGACCCAGTACTTC
CDR3: CASSLFIGAGGETQYF

size: -
J: TRBJ2-3
V: TRBV5-1
D: -
DNA: TGCGCCAGCAGCTCCCCACTCACAGATACGCAGTATTTT
CDR3: CASSSPLTDTQYF

size: -
J: TRBJ1-4
V: TRBV5-1
D: TRBD1
DNA: TGCGCCAGCAGCGTCACAGGGGCTAGGGAAAAACTGTTTTTT
CDR3: CASSVTGAREKLFF

size: -
J: TRBJ1-5
V: TRBV6-2/TRBV6-3
D: -
DNA: TGTGCCAGCAGTTGGGAGGGAAAGGGCAATCAGCCCCAGCATTTT
CDR3: CASSWEGKGNQPQHF

size: -
J: TRBJ2-3
V: TRBV3-1/TRBV3-2
D: -
DNA: TGTGCCAGCAGCCTTTGGAGCCCTGGGTCTTTGAGGACAGATACGCAGTATTTT
CDR3: CASSLWSPGSLRTDTQYF

size: -
J: TRBJ2-1
V: TRBV9
D: TRBD1
DNA: TGTGCCAGCAGTGAAACAGGGGGCATGTACAATGAGCAGTTCTTC
CDR3: CASSETGGMYNEQFF

size: -
J: TRBJ2-1
V: TRBV18
D: -
DNA: TGTGCCAGCTCACCACCTTACGGGAACTCCTACAATGAGCAGTTCTTC
CDR3: CASSPPYGNSYNEQFF

size: -
J: TRBJ1-1
V: TRBV19
D: TRBD1
DNA: TGTGCCAGTAGTATAGTTACAGGGGGGTTCGCTTTCTTT
CDR3: CASSIVTGGFAFF

size: -
J: TRBJ1-1
V: TRBV5-5
D: -
DNA: TGTGCCAGCAGCCAGGGGACCGCCGCTGAAGCTTTCTTT
CDR3: CASSQGTAAEAFF

size: -
J: TRBJ2-1
V: TRBV4-3
D: TRBD2
DNA: TGCGCCAGCAGCCAAGATCGACTAGCGGGAGTGGGGTACAATGAGCAGTTCTTC
CDR3: CASSQDRLAGVGYNEQFF

size: -
J: TRBJ1-6
V: TRBV30
D: -
DNA: TGTGCCTGGAGTGAACCTTTCAAGGGAAGGGGTATCTTGGGTGGTAATTCACCCCTCCACTTT
CDR3: CAWSEPFKGRGILGGNSPLHF

size: -
J: TRBJ1-6
V: TRBV7-8
D: -
DNA: TGTGCCAGCAGCTTAGACGGGTATAATTCACCCCTCCACTTT
CDR3: CASSLDGYNSPLHF

size: -
J: TRBJ1-1
V: TRBV19
D: -
DNA: TGTGCCAGTAGTGCGGGACGGATGAACACTGAAGCTTTCTTT
CDR3: CASSAGRMNTEAFF

size: -
J: TRBJ2-3
V: TRBV10-2
D: TRBD2
DNA: TGCGCCAGCAAGATTAGCGGGAGGGTGGCAGATACGCAGTATTTT
CDR3: CASKISGRVADTQYF

size: -
J: TRBJ2-1
V: TRBV6-5
D: TRBD1
DNA: TGTGCCAGCAGGCGTCCGGGACAGGGGGCCGATGAGCAGTTCTTC
CDR3: CASRRPGQGADEQFF

size: -
J: TRBJ2-5
V: TRBV30
D: -
DNA: TGTGCCTGGAGTATCGGAGGGATAGTAGAGACCCAGTACTTC
CDR3: CAWSIGGIVETQYF

size: once
J: TRBJ1-2
V: TRBV5-1
D: TRBD1
DNA: TGCGCCAGCAGCCCAACGACAGGGGTCGTTGGCTACACCTTC
CDR3: CASSPTTGVVGYTF

size: -
J: TRBJ1-2
V: TRBV11-3
D: TRBD1
DNA: TGTGCCAGCAGCGGCCGGGACAGCCTTAACTATGGCTACACCTTC
CDR3: CASSGRDSLNYGYTF

size: -
J: TRBJ2-3
V: TRBV11-3
D: -
DNA: TGTGCCAGCAGCTCCAGGGATCGCACAGATACGCAGTATTTT
CDR3: CASSSRDRTDTQYF

size: -
J: TRBJ2-1
V: TRBV9
D: -
DNA: TGTGCCAGCAGCGTACGAGGCGTGGATGAGCAGTTCTTC
CDR3: CASSVRGVDEQFF

size: -
J: TRBJ2-2
V: TRBV6-6
D: TRBD2
DNA: TGTGCCAGCAGTCAGGGACTAGCGGGAGGGCCCAACACCGGGGAGCTGTTTTTT
CDR3: CASSQGLAGGPNTGELFF

size: -
J: TRBJ2-5
V: TRBV6-2/TRBV6-3
D: TRBD2
DNA: TGTGCCAGCAGTTATCCCGGGACTAGCGGGAGGACGGGAGAGACCCAGTACTTC
CDR3: CASSYPGTSGRTGETQYF

size: -
J: TRBJ2-6
V: TRBV10-3
D: -
DNA: TGTGCCATCTCAGTAGAGGCCTCTGGGGCCAACGTCCTGACTTTC
CDR3: CAISVEASGANVLTF

size: -
J: TRBJ1-1
V: TRBV28
D: -
DNA: TGTGCCAGCAGTTTATCGGGGGGAAACACTGAAGCTTTCTTT
CDR3: CASSLSGGNTEAFF